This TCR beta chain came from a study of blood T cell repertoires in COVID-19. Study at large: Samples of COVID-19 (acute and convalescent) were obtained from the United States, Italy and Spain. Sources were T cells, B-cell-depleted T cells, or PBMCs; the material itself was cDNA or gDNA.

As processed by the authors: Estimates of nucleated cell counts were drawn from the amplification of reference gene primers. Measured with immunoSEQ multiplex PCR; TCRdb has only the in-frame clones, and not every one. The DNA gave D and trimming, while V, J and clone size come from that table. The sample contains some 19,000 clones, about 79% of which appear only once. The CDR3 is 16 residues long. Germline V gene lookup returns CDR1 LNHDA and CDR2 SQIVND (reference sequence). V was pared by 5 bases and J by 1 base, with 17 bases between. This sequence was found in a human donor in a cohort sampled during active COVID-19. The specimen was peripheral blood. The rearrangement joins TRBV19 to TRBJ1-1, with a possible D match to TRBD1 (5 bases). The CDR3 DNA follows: TGTGCCAGTAGTCCCTTTTCAGGGTCCTCGAACACTGAAGCTTTCTTT. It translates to CASSPFSGSSNTEAFF. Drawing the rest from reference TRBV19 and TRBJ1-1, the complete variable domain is DGGITQSPKYLFRKEGQNVTLSCEQNLNHDAMYWYRQDPGQGLRLIYYSQIVNDFQKGDIAEGYSVSREKKESFPLTVTSAQKNPTAFYLCASSPFSGSSNTEAFFGQGTRLTVV.